This TCR beta chain was profiled in a study of cytomegalovirus exposure and HLA in healthy donors. Though nominally healthy at sampling, donors likely had unrecorded immune exposures. The CDR3 totals 17 residues. The germline CDR1 and CDR2 sequences are SGHVS and FNYEAQ. V was trimmed by 5 bases and J by 7 bases, leaving 24 bases between them. With 60 Vbeta and 13 Jbeta primers, the PCR was carried out. This table comes from immunoSEQ multiplex PCR, and its TCRdb copy is limited to in-frame clones, with some not included. The sample lists about 220,000 clones; approximately 88% were seen once. This sequence joins TRBV7-6 and TRBJ1-3; the D gene is possibly TRBD1 (6 bases). Sequenced sample: PBMCs. The clonotype was recovered from a boy younger than 10 in good health and CMV-seronegative. The CDR3 is CASSPPLGGAKANTIYF. The CDR3, as DNA: TGTGCCAGCAGCCCTCCATTGGGGGGGGCCAAGGCGAACACCATATATTTT. The whole variable domain, filled in from reference TRBV7-6 and TRBJ1-3, reads GAGVSQSPRYKVTKRGQDVALRCDPISGHVSLYWYRQALGQGPEFLTYFNYEAQQDKSGLPNDRFSAERPEGSISTLTIQRTEQRDSAMYRCASSPPLGGAKANTIYFGEGSWLTVV.